This T cell receptor (beta chain) was identified in a study of cytomegalovirus exposure and HLA in healthy donors. Study-level background: The same platform as the roughly 630 first-cohort repertoires was used for the 120 validation repertoires, a later analysis reported.

Trimming took off 4 bases at V and 3 bases at J, with 9 bases between the two ends. Germline assignment: CDR1 MNHEY and CDR2 SVGAGI. There are 14 residues in the CDR3. The data were produced by immunoSEQ multiplex PCR, yet TCRdb's version contains in-frame clones alone and is incomplete. The data contain fewer than 140,000 clones, 88% of them singletons. The TCR originated in a woman between 18 and 29 years old in good health and CMV-seropositive. The chain uses TRBV6-5 and TRBJ2-2; tentatively, D is TRBD1 (5 bases). Sequenced material: PBMCs. The CDR3 reads CASSSREYTGELFF. CDR3 nucleotide sequence: TGTGCCAGCAGTTCCAGGGAATACACCGGGGAGCTGTTTTTT.